This is a list of T cell receptor beta chains from one sample in a study of post-analysis software for immune sequencing data. Via MiXCR, TCRdb re-called the PCR reads, giving one row per CDR3 protein. This sample has 650,000 to 850,000 distinct CDR3 sequences; approximately 53% occur once, and the top ten carry roughly 4.4%. The sequenced sample consisted of blood. The source is a girl aged 5 to 17 with multiple sclerosis. The conserved cysteine and the conserved F or W are not part of the CDR3 here.

V gene: TRBV20-1
CDR3 protein: SAELRTIWETQY

V gene: TRBV19
CDR3 protein: ASSMGREGETQY

V gene: TRBV19
CDR3 protein: ASSPGTSGDRNEQF

V gene: TRBV20-1
CDR3 protein: SARGGQGASYNSPLH

V gene: TRBV2
CDR3 protein: ASSVEGGNTGELF

V gene: TRBV29-1
CDR3 protein: SSLALNYGYT

V gene: TRBV10-1
CDR3 protein: ASSSRVPGELF

V gene: TRBV10-2
CDR3 protein: ASSAQPGTNYGYT

V gene: TRBV12-3/TRBV12-4
CDR3 protein: ASSLAAGFTYEQY

V gene: TRBV11-1
CDR3 protein: ASSLLSSWGGQETQY

V gene: TRBV20-1
CDR3 protein: SATAGLAGGRDEQY

V gene: TRBV27
CDR3 protein: ASSLLGGGQAKNIQY

V gene: TRBV10-2
CDR3 protein: ASFNGGLAPSGANVLT

V gene: TRBV7-2
CDR3 protein: ASSSAPRSGRTLGLEQY

V gene: TRBV29-1
CDR3 protein: SVPRSGDRVREQF

V gene: TRBV7-7
CDR3 protein: ASSPDIFSYNEQF

V gene: TRBV7-9
CDR3 protein: ASSLKGSNSPLH

V gene: TRBV2
CDR3 protein: ASSEIGRGYADTQY

V gene: TRBV5-6
CDR3 protein: ASSLGPDNEQF

V gene: TRBV5-1
CDR3 protein: ASSLRTFAGTDTQY

V gene: TRBV7-8
CDR3 protein: ASSQSRMNTEAF

V gene: TRBV7-2
CDR3 protein: ASSLRAGGKSDTQY

V gene: TRBV10-2
CDR3 protein: ASGPQGYPYNEQF

V gene: TRBV6-9
CDR3 protein: ASSFGGSRNTEAF

V gene: TRBV20-1
CDR3 protein: SARDFGAGSNQPQH

V gene: TRBV5-1
CDR3 protein: ASSERTGPTRVSSYEQY

V gene: TRBV5-1
CDR3 protein: ASSFGLAGWQQY

V gene: TRBV7-9
CDR3 protein: ASSSRQGANNEQF

V gene: TRBV20-1
CDR3 protein: SSPRVRDGDSYEQY

V gene: TRBV5-5
CDR3 protein: ASSLATVGEQF

V gene: TRBV12-3/TRBV12-4
CDR3 protein: ASSFSPTGGLETQY

V gene: TRBV30
CDR3 protein: AWSVMGRGGYT

V gene: TRBV29-1
CDR3 protein: SVGTSLSETQY

V gene: TRBV5-1
CDR3 protein: ASSPLGGGAPQETQY

V gene: TRBV3-1
CDR3 protein: ASSPRTYLTYEQY

V gene: TRBV7-3
CDR3 protein: ASSDSGRALDEQY

V gene: TRBV6-5
CDR3 protein: ASSYSGRVDQETQY

V gene: TRBV25-1
CDR3 protein: ASSRGGPYEQY

V gene: TRBV9
CDR3 protein: ASSVEERGSSGANEQF

V gene: TRBV12-3/TRBV12-4
CDR3 protein: ASSWGQSYNEQF

V gene: TRBV12-3/TRBV12-4
CDR3 protein: AGSPDRAGWY

V gene: TRBV6-2/TRBV6-3
CDR3 protein: ASSHRQGANEQY

V gene: TRBV7-9
CDR3 protein: ASSERGGDQETQY

V gene: TRBV14
CDR3 protein: ASSQTGPFTQY

V gene: TRBV28
CDR3 protein: ASSTRTGGAFYEQY

V gene: TRBV20-1
CDR3 protein: SARDGTGARAQY

V gene: TRBV20-1
CDR3 protein: SATGQGPEKLF

V gene: TRBV18
CDR3 protein: ASSPGSGNHEQF

V gene: TRBV4-2
CDR3 protein: ASSPRPAAQENIQY

V gene: TRBV29-1
CDR3 protein: SHGRGSWSSYNEQF

V gene: TRBV5-1
CDR3 protein: ASSSGTANTEAF

V gene: TRBV20-1
CDR3 protein: SARETGSPLH

V gene: TRBV5-1
CDR3 protein: ASRLGGNSYEQY

V gene: TRBV5-1
CDR3 protein: ASSFDSYEQY